These 29 T cell receptor beta chains share one sample of origin, sequenced in a study of blood T cell repertoires in COVID-19. The table came from immunoSEQ multiplex PCR; TCRdb's copy has only in-frame clones and leaves some out. The sample gives 200,000 to 300,000 clones, 70% to 90% of which show up once; approximately 6.3% is in the top ten. The sequencing input was peripheral blood. Every receptor here comes from a woman aged 55-70 years with active or convalescent COVID-19.

V gene TRBV4-1 combines with J gene TRBJ2-2; 11 positions agree with TRBD2. CDR3 length equals 15 residues. In germline, CDR1 is MGHRA, CDR2 YSYEKL. Trimming removed 1 base from V and 7 bases from J; junction bases left unmatched: 2. CDR3 in amino acids: CASSQGLAGIGELFF. The CDR3 bases are TGCGCCAGCAGCCAAGGACTAGCGGGGATCGGGGAGCTGTTTTTT.

J is TRBJ2-6 and V is TRBV19, with 12 bases matching TRBD1. Per the germline V gene, CDR1 is LNHDA and CDR2 is SQIVND (reference sequence). Trimming took 5 bases from V and 4 from J; bases not matched to a gene: 12. This CDR3 comprises 19 residues. The CDR3 region is CASSPLRGQGAGGANVLTF. CDR3 nucleotide sequence: TGTGCCAGTAGTCCCTTGCGGGGACAGGGGGCGGGCGGGGCCAACGTCCTGACTTTC.

The chain combines TRBV19 with TRBJ2-1; 11 bases align to TRBD2. Looked up from germline, CDR1 is LNHDA and CDR2 is SQIVND (reference sequence). Trimming at V came to 7 bases and at J to 2 bases, leaving 4 bases not matched to a gene. The CDR3 covers 15 residues. CDR3 sequence (DNA): TGTGCCAGTATTGAGACTAGCGGGGCCTACAATGAGCAGTTCTTC. Its translation: CASIETSGAYNEQFF. The whole variable domain, filled in from reference TRBV19 and TRBJ2-1, reads DGGITQSPKYLFRKEGQNVTLSCEQNLNHDAMYWYRQDPGQGLRLIYYSQIVNDFQKGDIAEGYSVSREKKESFPLTVTSAQKNPTAFYLCASIETSGAYNEQFFGPGTRLTVL.

The rearrangement links TRBV12-2 to TRBJ1-1. TRBV12-2 is labeled a pseudogene. The CDR3 runs to 16 residues. The CDR3 sequence is CASRLGQGRGDTEAFF. The DNA of the CDR3 is TGTGCAAGTCGCTTAGGGCAGGGGAGGGGGGACACTGAAGCTTTCTTT.

V and J are TRBV3-1 (or the pseudogene TRBV3-2) and TRBJ1-2; 8 positions match TRBD1. This CDR3 is 14 amino acids long. The junction had 3 bases not matched to a gene; V was cut back by 4 bases and J by 2 bases. Germline V gene sequence: CDR1 LGHDT, CDR2 YNNKEL (reference sequence). CDR3 in DNA: TGTGCCAGCAGCCGGGACAGGCCGAACTATGGCTACACCTTC. Its protein product is CASSRDRPNYGYTF.

The chain recombines TRBV28 with TRBJ1-4; 8 bases align to TRBD1. The CDR3 covers 15 residues. Germline V gene data show CDR1 as MDHEN and CDR2 as SYDVKM. The ends lost 4 bases at V and 7 bases at J; junction bases unmatched: 8. CDR3 DNA: TGTGCCAGCAGTTCACAGGACAGGGTAGCTGAAAAACTGTTTTTT. Amino acid sequence: CASSSQDRVAEKLFF.

This clone was observed a handful of times. This chain links TRBV5-5 with TRBJ1-2; D is undetermined. CDR3 length: 14 residues. Germline V gene lookup returns CDR1 SGHKS and CDR2 YYEKEE (reference sequence). The V and J ends lost 2 bases and 0 bases respectively, with 8 bases between them. CDR3 loop: CASSFEPANYGYTF. The CDR3 DNA sequence: TGTGCCAGCAGCTTCGAGCCGGCTAACTATGGCTACACCTTC.

V gene TRBV11-3 combines with J gene TRBJ2-3; possible D gene TRBD2, 5 bases. With 5 bases removed from V and 6 bases from J, the gap between germline ends came to 15 bases. The CDR3 is made up of 14 amino acids. Germline V CDR1 and CDR2: SGHNT, YENEEA. CDR3 sequence reads: CASSPGLVTDTQYF. The CDR3 DNA reads TGTGCCAGCAGCCCAGGACTGGTAACCGATACGCAGTATTTT.

The chain joins TRBV11-2 to TRBJ2-1, with TRBD2 matching over 14 bases. With V trimmed by 3 bases and J by 1 base, 8 bases remained unmatched. Germline V gene sequence: CDR1 SGHAT, CDR2 FQNNGV. The CDR3 loop spans 19 amino acids. DNA for the CDR3: TGTGCCAGCAGCTTGACTAGCGGGGGGGCTAGTAAGTCCTACAATGAGCAGTTCTTC. It yields the protein CASSLTSGGASKSYNEQFF.

This clone was detected a few times. The chain has TRBV5-5 and TRBJ2-3, with TRBD1 identical over 9 bases. The junction had 8 bases not matched to a gene; V was cut back by 0 bases and J by 3 bases. The CDR3 runs 17 residues. The germline V gene has CDR1 SGHKS and CDR2 YYEKEE (reference sequence). The CDR3 nucleotides read TGTGCCAGCAGCTTGGCATATTCGACAGGGGGAACAGATACGCAGTATTTT. Amino acids: CASSLAYSTGGTDTQYF.

The gene calls are TRBV23-1 and TRBJ1-1; 9 bases map to TRBD1. TRBV23-1 carries the ORF label, with uncertain function. V trimming: 6 bases; J trimming: 4 bases; junction bases outside the gene matches: 15. The CDR3 has 17 residues. The CDR3 DNA sequence: TGCGCCAGCAGCGATACAGGGGGCGCGAGTCTAGGCACTGAAGCTTTCTTT. Its protein is CASSDTGGASLGTEAFF.

This clone appeared a few times. The V call is TRBV30, the J call TRBJ2-2, with 8 bases fitting TRBD2. Germline CDR1 is GTSNPN and CDR2 is SVGIG (reference sequence). The CDR3 extends over 12 amino acids. The CDR3 loop is CARTSSAGELFF. The CDR3, as DNA: TGTGCTAGGACTAGCAGCGCCGGGGAGCTGTTTTTT.

J is TRBJ2-3 and V is TRBV7-3; weak D call: TRBD2 (6 bases). This CDR3 comprises 16 residues. Germline values: CDR1 SGHTA, CDR2 FQGTGA. Between the trimmed V and J ends, which lost 2 bases and 2 bases, there was a span of 14 bases. The CDR3 is CASSLDGTFPTDTQYF. CDR3 bases: TGTGCCAGCAGCTTAGACGGGACTTTCCCCACAGATACGCAGTATTTT.

V gene TRBV6-5 combines with J gene TRBJ2-2; D might be TRBD2 (5 bases). Looked up from germline, CDR1 is MNHEY and CDR2 is SVGAGI. The CDR3 is 15 residues long. The V end lost 8 bases, the J end lost 3 bases, and 16 bases lay between the germline ends. The CDR3 nucleotides are TGTGCCAGCCCCTCCGGGGTCGGGGACACCGGGGAGCTGTTTTTT. Translating gives CASPSGVGDTGELFF.

This sequence joins TRBV4-1 and TRBJ1-2; 8 positions match TRBD1. With V trimmed by 4 bases and J by 5 bases, 6 bases remained unmatched. CDR1 is MGHRA, CDR2 YSYEKL, per germline. The CDR3 consists of 14 residues. CDR3 loop: CASSRGQGLYGYTF. DNA of the CDR3: TGCGCCAGCAGCCGCGGACAGGGTCTGTATGGCTACACCTTC.

In DNA, the CDR3 is TGTGCCAGCCGGGCTAGCGGGAGTAATGAGCAGTTCTTC. This gives the protein CASRASGSNEQFF. The chain employs TRBV6-5 and TRBJ2-1; the match to TRBD2 covers 10 bases. J gave up 7 bases and V 8 bases, and 5 bases lay outside the gene matches. The CDR3 spans 13 residues. Germline CDR1 and CDR2: MNHEY and SVGAGI.

About this clone itself: This sample includes further DNA sequences coding for the same CDR3. The chain employs TRBV11-2 and TRBJ2-7; 10 bases align to TRBD1. Trimming at V came to 5 bases and at J to 2 bases, leaving 3 bases not matched to a gene. The CDR3 contains 14 residues. Germline CDR1 reads SGHAT; CDR2 reads FQNNGV. The CDR3 nucleotides are TGTGCCAGCAGCCTCGGACAGGGGGCCTACGAGCAGTACGTC. It specifies CASSLGQGAYEQYV.

The chain links TRBV30 to TRBJ2-3; D perhaps matches TRBD2 (5 bases). The V gene lost 2 bases and the J gene lost 3 bases, with 15 bases spanning the gap. The germline gives CDR1 GTSNPN, CDR2 SVGIG (reference sequence). The CDR3 consists of 15 residues. The CDR3: CAWSKASSGTDTQYF. CDR3 nucleotide sequence: TGTGCCTGGAGTAAGGCTAGCAGCGGAACAGATACGCAGTATTTT.

This chain links TRBV7-6 with TRBJ1-4; D unclear. Germline-derived CDR1 and CDR2 are SGHVS and FNYEAQ. The CDR3 is 16 residues long. V dropped 0 bases and J dropped 0 bases, with 8 bases sitting between them. CDR3 nucleotide sequence: TGTGCCAGCAGCTTAGCCGGGGTGGCAACTAATGAAAAACTGTTTTTT. Amino acid sequence: CASSLAGVATNEKLFF.

This chain connects TRBV7-3 to TRBJ2-2; no firm D call. Germline V gene sequence: CDR1 SGHTA, CDR2 FQGTGA. This CDR3 region has 13 residues. Trimming stripped 2 bases from V and 4 bases from J, with 5 bases between. The DNA of the CDR3 is TGTGCCAGCAGCTTACGGTCCACCGGGGAGCTGTTTTTT. It is translated as CASSLRSTGELFF.

V usage is TRBV3-1 (or the pseudogene TRBV3-2) and J usage is TRBJ2-3; 8 nucleotides agree with TRBD2. The CDR3 spans 15 residues. The germline V gene has CDR1 LGHDT and CDR2 YNNKEL (reference sequence). With V trimmed by 4 bases and J by 5 bases, 8 bases remained unmatched. Here the CDR3 reads CASSPRGGHEDTQYF. CDR3 in DNA: TGTGCCAGCAGCCCTCGGGGGGGCCACGAAGATACGCAGTATTTT.

This clone was found a few times. The gene calls are TRBV19 and TRBJ1-5, with unresolved D. The CDR3 consists of 15 residues. V lost 0 bases and J lost 3, with 9 bases in between. CDR1 and CDR2 from the germline V gene are LNHDA and SQIVND (reference sequence). DNA for the CDR3: TGTGCCAGTAGTATAGATGGGGAGACCAATCAGCCCCAGCATTTT. This translates into CASSIDGETNQPQHF.

CDR3 sequence reads: CASSGGGQSKAQPQHF. The CDR3 DNA reads TGTGCCAGCTCGGGGGGGGGCCAATCGAAGGCTCAGCCCCAGCATTTT. V and J are TRBV2 and TRBJ1-5; a weak D match, TRBD1 (6 bases). The CDR3 runs to 16 residues. V gave up 8 bases and J gave up 6 bases, with 23 bases separating them. Germline CDR1 and CDR2: SNHLY and FYNNEI.

In this sample, this clone turned up a few times. The chain joins TRBV4-1 to TRBJ2-1, with TRBD2 identical over 11 bases. Germline V CDR1 and CDR2: MGHRA, YSYEKL. The CDR3 runs to 15 residues. The trim removed 4 bases at V and 7 bases at J, leaving 6 bases unmatched. CDR3 DNA: TGCGCCAGCAGCCTTGGACTAGCGGGCCGAAATGAGCAGTTCTTC. Amino acid sequence: CASSLGLAGRNEQFF.

V usage is TRBV11-3 and J usage is TRBJ2-2, with 9 nucleotides matching TRBD1. The CDR3 length is 14 residues. J lost 7 bases, V lost 6 bases, and 6 bases had no gene match. The germline V gene has CDR1 SGHNT and CDR2 YENEEA. The CDR3 DNA reads as TGTGCCAGCAGTTCACAGGGGGCCAGCGGGGAGCTGTTTTTT. Its protein product is CASSSQGASGELFF.

The chain employs TRBV11-3 and TRBJ2-2; maybe TRBD2 (6 bases). Germline V CDR1 and CDR2: SGHNT, YENEEA. The V gene lost 1 base and the J gene lost 7 bases, with 10 bases spanning the gap. The CDR3 runs to 14 residues. The CDR3 loop is CASSLGGTSGELFF. CDR3 coding DNA: TGTGCCAGCAGCTTAGGCGGGACGAGCGGGGAGCTGTTTTTT.

The chain couples TRBV25-1 to TRBJ2-1, with 7 nucleotides matching TRBD2. The CDR3 runs to 16 residues. The junction had 3 bases not matched to a gene; V was cut back by 1 base and J by 0 bases. Germline values: CDR1 MGHDK, CDR2 SYGVNS. CDR3 DNA sequence: TGTGCCAGCAGTGAATTTCGCGGGAGCTCCTACAATGAGCAGTTCTTC. Translating it yields CASSEFRGSSYNEQFF.

V is TRBV7-2 and J is TRBJ1-2; 8 bases fit TRBD1. The germline gives CDR1 SGHTA, CDR2 FQGNSA. V gave up 4 bases and J gave up 9 bases; unmatched junction bases: 13. CDR3 length: 15 residues. The CDR3 region has the DNA TGTGCCAGCAGCTCCAGGGGTGGACAGGGAGTGAGCTACACCTTC. It encodes CASSSRGGQGVSYTF.

This chain joins TRBV28 and TRBJ1-5; 9 nucleotides align to TRBD1. This CDR3 is built from 16 residues. Germline CDR1 and CDR2: MDHEN and SYDVKM. J gave up 2 bases and V 4 bases, and 6 bases lay outside the gene matches. CDR3 sequence: CASSSGQGLGNQPQHF. The CDR3 bases are TGTGCCAGCAGTTCAGGACAGGGGCTTGGCAATCAGCCCCAGCATTTT.